This TCR beta chain is from a study of control samples from healthy donors and cancer patients. V was pared by 7 bases and J by 8 bases, with 12 bases between. The CDR3 is 12 amino acids. The repertoire was sequenced with immunoSEQ multiplex PCR; TCRdb's copy has only in-frame clones and lacks some. The sample yields about 95,000 clones, around 81% seen once. Sequenced sample: blood. The clonotype comes from a man aged 25 to 40 in good health. This chain uses TRBV12-3 or TRBV12-4 with TRBJ1-3; no reliable D call. The CDR3 loop is CASNPPGDTIYF. CDR3 bases: TGTGCCAGCAATCCCCCTGGGGACACCATATATTTT.